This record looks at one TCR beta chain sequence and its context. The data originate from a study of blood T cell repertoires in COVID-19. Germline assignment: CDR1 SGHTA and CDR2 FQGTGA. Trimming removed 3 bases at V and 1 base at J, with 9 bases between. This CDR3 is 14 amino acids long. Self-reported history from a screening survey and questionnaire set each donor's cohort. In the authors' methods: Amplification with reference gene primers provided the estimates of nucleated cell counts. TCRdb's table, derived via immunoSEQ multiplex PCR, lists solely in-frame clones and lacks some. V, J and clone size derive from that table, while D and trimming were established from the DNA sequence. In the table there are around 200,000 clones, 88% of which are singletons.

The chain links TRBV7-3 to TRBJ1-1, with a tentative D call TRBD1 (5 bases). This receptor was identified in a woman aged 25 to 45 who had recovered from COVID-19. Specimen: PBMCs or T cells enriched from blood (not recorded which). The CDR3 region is CASSFGGENTEAFF. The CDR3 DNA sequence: TGTGCCAGCAGCTTCGGAGGGGAGAACACTGAAGCTTTCTTT.